This TCR beta chain was captured in a study of blood T cell repertoires in COVID-19. Study-wide background: The study drew acute and convalescent COVID-19 samples from the United States, Italy and Spain. The analysed material was cDNA or gDNA that came from T cells, B-cell-depleted T cells, or PBMCs.

Measured with immunoSEQ multiplex PCR; TCRdb has only the in-frame clones, and not every one. Of under 200,000 clones in the sample, around 87% were seen once. The sequenced material came from peripheral blood. The sequence derives from a man aged 40-49 years with active or convalescent COVID-19.

CDR3 bases: TGTGCCAGCAGCTTGGGGACATCGAATTCACCCCTCCACTTT. Translated: CASSLGTSNSPLHF. V and J are TRBV5-4 and TRBJ1-6; D might be TRBD1 (5 bases). V was cut by 0 bases and J by 7 bases, with 8 bases left in between. Germline V gene sequence: CDR1 SGHNT, CDR2 YYREEE (reference sequence). The CDR3 runs to 14 residues.